Shown below are 9 T cell receptor beta chains from a single sample sequenced in a study of glioma-infiltrating T cells after dendritic cell vaccination (dated by TCRdb to the mid-2010s). According to the study, the label for this sample's time point signals: after dendritic cell vaccination, including at tumor progression/relapse. Libraries came from the immunoSEQ multiplex PCR assay. In TCRdb, the immuneACCESS table is reduced to in-frame sequences with V and J assigned. These tables do not hold every clone; where another copy was compared, an unresolved V gene accounts for under half, and the others remain unexplained. In all, the sample holds 90,000 to 110,000 clones, and nearly 90% of those were seen once. Clones ranked in the top ten supply more than 2.5% of the sample. The sequencing used blood, collected after dendritic cell vaccination. The receptors derive from a human donor with glioblastoma.

This clone was seen only once. The rearrangement links TRBV10-3 to TRBJ1-1, with 11 bases identical to TRBD1. In germline, CDR1 is ENHRY, CDR2 SYGVKD. V shed 6 bases, J shed 5 bases, and the junction held 8 bases outside the gene matches. This CDR3 region has 15 residues. The CDR3 nucleotides are TGTGCCATCAGCGCCCAGGGACAGGGGGGTACTGAAGCTTTCTTT. This codes for CAISAQGQGGTEAFF.

The V call is TRBV20-1, the J call TRBJ2-7; D is perhaps TRBD2 (5 bases). Trimming took 5 bases from V and 12 from J, leaving 17 bases between them. Germline-derived CDR1 and CDR2 are DFQATT and SNEGSKA (reference sequence). The CDR3 loop spans 11 amino acids. CDR3 nucleotide sequence: TGCAGTGCTCGCCTAGGAGCCCGGGGGTACTTC. Translation: CSARLGARGYF.

The chain employs TRBV6-1 and TRBJ1-2; no clear D gene. The CDR3 covers 13 residues. CDR1 is MNHNS and CDR2 is SASEGT in the germline V gene. V lost 4 bases to trimming and J lost 4 bases, with 10 bases between them. CDR3 nucleotides: TGTGCCAGCAGTGCGTCGGGAAGCTATGGCTACACCTTC. Its protein is CASSASGSYGYTF.

This clone turned up a few times. With only one base between it and a far larger clone, this is likely a read error. The chain uses TRBV11-2 and TRBJ1-2, with D possibly being TRBD1 (6 bases). This CDR3 comprises 13 residues. In germline, CDR1 is SGHAT, CDR2 FQNNGV. The V end was cut by 4 bases, the J end by 2 bases, with 8 bases between. CDR3: CASSSGQNYGYTF. For the CDR3, the DNA is TGTGCCAGCAGCTCCGGACAGAACTATGGCTACACCTTC.

The rearrangement links TRBV5-1 to TRBJ2-1; 7 bases fit TRBD2. CDR3 size: 14 residues. Germline CDR1 is SGHRS and CDR2 is YFSETQ. V gave up 5 bases and J gave up 8 bases; unmatched junction bases: 10. CDR3 nucleotides: TGCGCCAGCAGTTTAGCGGGCCTCTCGGATGAGCAGTTCTTC. Translation gives CASSLAGLSDEQFF.

The chain combines TRBV27 with TRBJ1-5; 11 nucleotides agree with TRBD1. V shed 5 bases, J shed 7 bases, and the junction held 4 bases outside the gene matches. This CDR3 region has 14 residues. Germline values: CDR1 MNHEY, CDR2 SMNVEV (reference sequence). CDR3 amino acids: CASSGTGGWQPQHF. In DNA form, the CDR3 reads TGTGCCAGCAGTGGGACAGGGGGGTGGCAGCCCCAGCATTTT.

This chain links TRBV5-5 with TRBJ1-6; a weak D match, TRBD1 (5 bases). The CDR3 covers 15 residues. Germline loops: CDR1 SGHKS, CDR2 YYEKEE (reference sequence). Trimming took 1 base from V and 7 from J, leaving 12 bases between them. The CDR3 sequence is CASSLLGQGNSPLHF. In DNA, the CDR3 is TGTGCCAGCAGCTTGCTAGGACAAGGAAATTCACCCCTCCACTTT.

This rearrangement joins TRBV25-1 to TRBJ2-7; D possibly corresponds to TRBD2 (5 bases). The CDR3 loop spans 11 amino acids. The V gene's germline CDR1 is MGHDK and CDR2 SYGVNS. V shed 6 bases and J shed 4 bases, with 7 bases lying between them. CDR3 sequence: CASRRAYEQYF. The CDR3 DNA is TGTGCCAGCAGGAGGGCGTACGAGCAGTACTTC.

V gene TRBV19 combines with J gene TRBJ1-1; 9 bases map to TRBD1. The junction had 14 bases not matched to a gene; V was cut back by 4 bases and J by 5 bases. Looked up from germline, CDR1 is LNHDA and CDR2 is SQIVND (reference sequence). This CDR3 is 17 amino acids long. Written as DNA, the CDR3 is TGTGCCAGTAGTACCCCCTTAGGGACAGGGAGAATGACTGAAGCTTTCTTT. Its translation is CASSTPLGTGRMTEAFF.